These 25 T cell receptor beta chains share one sample of origin, sequenced in a study of blood T cell repertoires in COVID-19. Profiling relied on immunoSEQ multiplex PCR, and the TCRdb table lists in-frame clones only, not all of them. The sample carries approximately 170,000 clones, around 85% recorded once. Material for sequencing was peripheral blood. Receptor source: a woman aged 55-70 years with COVID-19, enrolled during active disease.

The V call is TRBV4-1, the J call TRBJ1-1; TRBD1 matches at 9 bases. The CDR3 extends over 15 amino acids. J was trimmed by 3 bases and V by 6 bases; bases with no gene match: 8. Per germline, CDR1 MGHRA and CDR2 YSYEKL. The CDR3 sequence: CASSRGTGKDTEAFF. The CDR3, as DNA: TGCGCCAGCAGTCGAGGGACAGGGAAAGACACTGAAGCTTTCTTT.

The sample holds a few counts of this clone. This chain joins TRBV6-1 and TRBJ2-7, with 11 bases that match TRBD1. J was trimmed by 5 bases and V by 2 bases; bases with no gene match: 5. CDR1 and CDR2 (germline): MNHNS, SASEGT. The CDR3 is 15 residues long. CDR3 loop: CASSERGQGVNEQYF. The CDR3 coding sequence is TGTGCCAGCAGTGAAAGGGGACAGGGGGTTAACGAGCAGTACTTC.

This chain links TRBV9 with TRBJ1-2; D is perhaps TRBD1 (6 bases). Germline CDR1 SGDLS, CDR2 YYNGEE. The CDR3 length is 13 residues. Trimming cost V 2 bases and J 2 bases, with 7 bases left between them. The CDR3 is CASSVTGNYGYTF. CDR3 in DNA: TGTGCCAGCAGCGTTACAGGGAACTATGGCTACACCTTC. The variable domain in full, completed from reference TRBV9 and TRBJ1-2, reads DSGVTQTPKHLITATGQRVTLRCSPRSGDLSVYWYQQSLDQGLQFLIQYYNGEERAKGNILERFSAQQFPDLHSELNLSSLELGDSALYFCASSVTGNYGYTFGSGTRLTVV.

This clone has a single count. This chain uses TRBV7-3 with TRBJ1-6; TRBD1 might be the D (5 bases). Germline values: CDR1 SGHTA, CDR2 FQGTGA. V lost 5 bases and J lost 6, with 11 bases in between. CDR3 length: 14 residues. In nucleotides, the CDR3 is TGTGCCAGCAGCCCCAGGGCTTTTAATTCACCCCTCCACTTT. This codes for CASSPRAFNSPLHF.

The rearrangement links TRBV24-1 to TRBJ2-2; perhaps TRBD1 as D (5 bases). Germline values: CDR1 KGHDR, CDR2 SFDVKD. Between the trimmed V and J ends, which lost 9 bases and 3 bases, there was a span of 10 bases. The CDR3 spans 13 residues. CDR3 coding DNA: TGTGCCACCTACAGGCAGGACACCGGGGAGCTGTTTTTT. It encodes CATYRQDTGELFF.

V usage is TRBV9 and J usage is TRBJ2-2; the match to TRBD2 covers 13 bases. The CDR3 runs 20 residues. Losses at the gene ends were 1 base for V and 0 bases for J; bases not matched to a gene: 9. Germline assignment: CDR1 SGDLS and CDR2 YYNGEE. The CDR3 DNA follows: TGTGCCAGCAGCGTAACCCCTAGGGGACTAGCGGGATCGAACACCGGGGAGCTGTTTTTT. The encoded protein is CASSVTPRGLAGSNTGELFF.

The chain combines TRBV7-9 with TRBJ2-7; 13 bases agree with TRBD2. The germline V gene has CDR1 SEHNR and CDR2 FQNEAQ (reference sequence). With 5 bases clipped from V and 6 bases from J, the junction kept 4 bases outside the gene matches. The CDR3 totals 14 residues. The CDR3 loop is CASSRTSGSFEQYF. The CDR3 DNA sequence: TGTGCCAGCAGCCGGACTAGCGGGAGTTTCGAGCAGTACTTC.

This chain uses TRBV19 with TRBJ1-1, with TRBD1 matching over 8 bases. Trimming at V came to 5 bases and at J to 0 bases, leaving 2 bases not matched to a gene. Germline V lookup: CDR1 LNHDA, CDR2 SQIVND (reference sequence). This CDR3 is 14 amino acids long. This chain's CDR3 is CASSSDRVNTEAFF. The CDR3 DNA reads TGTGCCAGTAGTTCGGACAGGGTGAACACTGAAGCTTTCTTT.

The J gene is TRBJ2-7, the V gene TRBV19, with unresolved D. The V end was cut by 0 bases, the J end by 3 bases, with 12 bases between. Germline lookup yields CDR1 LNHDA and CDR2 SQIVND (reference sequence). This CDR3 is built from 15 residues. In nucleotides, the CDR3 is TGTGCCAGTAGTATAGACGGTGGTGAGAACTACGAGCAGTACTTC. Amino acid sequence: CASSIDGGENYEQYF.

The CDR3 region has the DNA TGCAGCGTTGACGGGATGTACTACAATGAGCAGTTCTTC. Encoded protein: CSVDGMYYNEQFF. The chain has TRBV29-1 and TRBJ2-1, with D possibly matching TRBD2 (5 bases). The V gene's germline CDR1 is SQVTM and CDR2 ANQGSEA. V was cut by 3 bases and J by 3 bases, with 9 bases left in between. The CDR3 consists of 13 residues.

The rearrangement links TRBV6-2 or TRBV6-3 to TRBJ2-5, with 14 bases fitting TRBD2. CDR1 MNHEY and CDR2 SVGEGT come from the germline V gene. V lost 2 bases, J lost 4 bases, and 0 bases stayed unmatched. This CDR3 is 15 amino acids long. CDR3 sequence: CASSYGLAGGETQYF. CDR3 nucleotide sequence: TGTGCCAGCAGTTACGGACTAGCGGGAGGAGAGACCCAGTACTTC.

The genes are TRBV19 and TRBJ1-2; 9 nucleotides agree with TRBD1. Germline V gene sequence: CDR1 LNHDA, CDR2 SQIVND (reference sequence). Unmatched junction bases numbered 9, after V lost 4 bases and J lost 0 bases. The CDR3 covers 17 residues. The CDR3 DNA is TGTGCCAGTAGTACCTGGACAGGGGACCTTACTAACTATGGCTACACCTTC. Its translation is CASSTWTGDLTNYGYTF. Looking up the rest from reference TRBV19 and TRBJ1-2 gives the full variable domain: DGGITQSPKYLFRKEGQNVTLSCEQNLNHDAMYWYRQDPGQGLRLIYYSQIVNDFQKGDIAEGYSVSREKKESFPLTVTSAQKNPTAFYLCASSTWTGDLTNYGYTFGSGTRLTVV.

The V call is TRBV18, the J call TRBJ2-7; D ambiguous. Germline loops: CDR1 KGHSH, CDR2 LQKENI. The CDR3 length is 15 residues. V gave up 4 bases and J gave up 0 bases, with 13 bases separating them. The DNA of the CDR3 is TGTGCCAGCTCACATATTAGGTCTAGCTCCTACGAGCAGTACTTC. This codes for CASSHIRSSSYEQYF.

This sequence joins TRBV7-2 and TRBJ2-3, with D hard to call. In germline, CDR1 is SGHTA, CDR2 FQGNSA. Deletions cut 1 base from V and 6 bases from J, with 5 bases between. CDR3 size: 12 residues. This CDR3 is CASSLDADTQYF. As DNA, the CDR3 is TGTGCCAGCAGCTTAGACGCGGATACGCAGTATTTT.

The CDR3 nucleotides are TGCGCCAGCAGCCGGGGTGACAGGGACAATCAGCCCCAGCATTTT. It is translated as CASSRGDRDNQPQHF. This sequence joins TRBV5-1 and TRBJ1-5, with TRBD1 matching over 7 bases. The CDR3 has 15 residues. CDR1 and CDR2 from the germline V gene are SGHRS and YFSETQ. The V and J ends lost 4 bases and 3 bases, in that order; junction bases with no gene match: 7.

J is TRBJ2-5 and V is TRBV10-3; tentative D call: TRBD1 (6 bases). The CDR3 extends over 13 amino acids. V shed 4 bases and J shed 5 bases, with 11 bases lying between them. The germline V gene encodes CDR1 ENHRY and CDR2 SYGVKD. The CDR3 sequence is CAISGMRGETQYF. CDR3 bases: TGTGCCATCAGTGGCATGAGGGGGGAGACCCAGTACTTC.

The chain uses TRBV5-1 and TRBJ2-7; 9 nucleotides align to TRBD1. The CDR3 sequence is 15 residues long. Germline CDR1 SGHRS, CDR2 YFSETQ. The J segment lost 5 bases and the V segment lost 3 bases, leaving 9 bases of the junction unmatched. CDR3 sequence reads: CASSSTGTGIDEQYF. DNA of the CDR3: TGCGCCAGCAGCTCAACCGGGACAGGGATCGACGAGCAGTACTTC.

The chain is built from TRBV19 and TRBJ2-7; D is unresolved. CDR1 is LNHDA and CDR2 is SQIVND in the germline V gene (reference sequence). V was clipped by 5 bases and J by 0 bases, with 11 bases between them. This CDR3 has 14 amino acids. The DNA for the CDR3 is TGTGCCAGTAGTTCATCTACGGGCTCCTACGAGCAGTACTTC. Its protein is CASSSSTGSYEQYF.

The chain couples TRBV29-1 to TRBJ2-7, with TRBD1 as a possible D gene (6 bases). This CDR3 contains 15 residues. Trimming left V 7 bases short and J 6 bases short, with 25 bases between. CDR1 and CDR2 from the germline V gene are SQVTM and ANQGSEA. CDR3 loop: CSAGTIGATGPEQYF. For the CDR3, the DNA is TGCAGCGCGGGAACCATCGGGGCAACAGGGCCCGAGCAGTACTTC.

The chain couples TRBV19 to TRBJ1-6, with 9 bases aligning to TRBD1. V shed 5 bases and J 5 bases; nucleotides not matched to a gene: 7. The CDR3 is 16 amino acids. The V gene's germline CDR1 is LNHDA and CDR2 SQIVND (reference sequence). CDR3 residues: CASSPGTGRNNSPLHF. The DNA for the CDR3 is TGTGCCAGTAGTCCAGGGACAGGGCGCAATAATTCACCCCTCCACTTT.

The chain employs TRBV6-5 and TRBJ2-1, with D possibly matching TRBD1 (6 bases). This CDR3 has 15 amino acids. Trimming took 6 bases from V and 0 from J, leaving 12 bases between them. The germline V gene encodes CDR1 MNHEY and CDR2 SVGAGI. The chain's CDR3 is CASRPTGSSYNEQFF. CDR3 in DNA: TGTGCCAGCAGGCCAACAGGGAGCTCCTACAATGAGCAGTTCTTC.

This clone was seen a handful of times. The CDR3 loop is CASTPARDYEQYF. The DNA of the CDR3 is TGTGCCAGCACCCCTGCAAGAGACTACGAGCAGTACTTC. The chain joins TRBV28 to TRBJ2-7; D is undetermined. This CDR3 comprises 13 residues. Germline values: CDR1 MDHEN, CDR2 SYDVKM. Trimming removed 7 bases at V and 3 bases at J, with 13 bases between.

This clone was detected once. J is TRBJ1-2 and V is TRBV29-1; TRBD1 matches 8 bases. The CDR3 is 13 residues long. The germline CDR1 and CDR2 sequences are SQVTM and ANQGSEA. Trimming took 4 bases from V and 4 from J; bases not matched to a gene: 5. CDR3 region: CSVVLDRVYGYTF. As DNA, the CDR3 is TGCAGCGTTGTTTTGGACAGGGTCTATGGCTACACCTTC.

This chain joins TRBV10-3 and TRBJ2-2; the match to TRBD1 covers 8 bases. The length of the CDR3 is 16 residues. The trim removed 0 bases at V and 3 bases at J, leaving 3 bases unmatched. Germline V gene lookup returns CDR1 ENHRY and CDR2 SYGVKD. The DNA for the CDR3 is TGTGCCATCAGTGAGTCCAGGGGGCTCGACACCGGGGAGCTGTTTTTT. It encodes CAISESRGLDTGELFF.

The chain joins TRBV28 to TRBJ1-5; D unclear. CDR1 and CDR2 from the germline V gene are MDHEN and SYDVKM. The CDR3 contains 12 residues. Deletions cut 5 bases from V and 7 bases from J, with 9 bases between. CDR3 sequence reads: CASSPLGQPQHF. DNA of the CDR3: TGTGCCAGCAGTCCCCTCGGGCAGCCCCAGCATTTT.